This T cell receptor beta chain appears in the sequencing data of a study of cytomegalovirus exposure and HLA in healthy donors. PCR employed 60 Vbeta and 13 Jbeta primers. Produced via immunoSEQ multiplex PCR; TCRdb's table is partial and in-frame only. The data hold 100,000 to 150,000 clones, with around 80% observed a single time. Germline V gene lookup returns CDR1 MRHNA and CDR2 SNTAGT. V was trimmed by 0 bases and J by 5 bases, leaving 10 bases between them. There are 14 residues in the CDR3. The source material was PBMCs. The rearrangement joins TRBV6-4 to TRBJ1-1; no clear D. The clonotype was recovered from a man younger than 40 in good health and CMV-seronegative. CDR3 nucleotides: TGTGCCAGCAGTGACTCCCCCGGGAGGACTGAAGCTTTCTTT. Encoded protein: CASSDSPGRTEAFF.